Presented here are 3 T cell receptor beta chains from one specimen sequenced in a study of blood T cell repertoires in COVID-19. Using immunoSEQ multiplex PCR, the repertoire was profiled, and TCRdb retains in-frame clones only, with some absent. The sample carries roughly 100,000 clones, about four fifths recorded once. The sample taken for sequencing was peripheral blood. The receptors were sampled from a woman in her 70s with acute or convalescent COVID-19.

The J gene is TRBJ2-1, the V gene TRBV6-2 or TRBV6-3; 12 positions agree with TRBD2. V lost 6 bases, J lost 9 bases, and 6 bases stayed unmatched. This CDR3 is 14 amino acids long. Germline V gene lookup returns CDR1 MNHEY and CDR2 SVGEGT. CDR3 amino acids: CASSFGLAGSEQFF. DNA of the CDR3: TGTGCCAGCAGCTTCGGACTAGCGGGGTCTGAGCAGTTCTTC.

Here the CDR3 reads CASSLWPRGRTAQRNTIYF. CDR3 coding DNA: TGTGCCAGCAGCTTATGGCCCCGCGGTAGGACAGCGCAACGAAACACCATATATTTT. The J gene is TRBJ1-3, the V gene TRBV7-8; D is perhaps TRBD1 (6 bases). Trimming cost V 2 bases and J 5 bases, with 25 bases left between them. The CDR3 runs to 19 residues. Germline assignment: CDR1 SGHVS and CDR2 FQNEAQ.

CDR3 loop: CASSERPTDRVDGYTF. DNA for the CDR3: TGCGCCAGCAGTGAGAGGCCCACGGACAGGGTAGATGGCTACACCTTC. The V gene is TRBV10-1, the J gene TRBJ1-2; 8 bases line up with TRBD1. CDR1 and CDR2 from the germline V gene are WNHNN and SYGVQD (reference sequence). V lost 2 bases, J lost 6 bases, and 11 bases stayed unmatched. The CDR3 spans 16 residues.